The 7 T cell receptor beta chains below come from one sample, sequenced in a study of blood T cells in healthy people across ages. The second PCR ran roughly 6 to 11 cycles with a sample-barcoded 5' primer and J-beta primers. TCRdb analysed the 5' RACE reads with MiXCR anew, one entry per CDR3 protein. The sample includes some 790,000 distinct CDR3 sequences, about 28% of them seen just once. Sequenced material: blood. Receptors were obtained from an elderly woman in good health.

In regard to this clonotype: This clone may be a read error of a much larger clone one base away. This chain connects TRBV6-5 to TRBJ2-7; 7 nucleotides agree with TRBD1. Looked up from germline, CDR1 is MNHEY and CDR2 is SVGAGI. The V and J ends lost 5 bases and 3 bases, in that order; junction bases with no gene match: 7. The CDR3 sequence is 14 residues long. DNA of the CDR3: TGTGCCAGCAGTACCCGGGACAGCCTCTACGAGCAGTACTTC. Its translation: CASSTRDSLYEQYF.

There are many counts of this clonotype. This chain links TRBV7-2 with TRBJ2-5; 12 positions match TRBD2. CDR3 size: 14 residues. In germline, CDR1 is SGHTA, CDR2 FQGNSA. The J segment lost 1 base and the V segment lost 10 bases, leaving 4 bases of the junction unmatched. CDR3 bases: TGTGCCACCTCTAGCGGGGGGGCCCAAGAGACCCAGTACTTC. Translated, it gives CATSSGGAQETQYF. Full variable domain (outside the CDR3, taken from reference TRBV7-2 and TRBJ2-5): GAGVSQSPSNKVTEKGKDVELRCDPISGHTALYWYRQSLGQGLEFLIYFQGNSAPDKSGLPSDRFSAERTGGSVSTLTIQRTQQEDSAVYLCATSSGGAQETQYFGPGTRLLVL.

Of note for this clonotype: A read error may explain this, as a much larger clone is one base away. The chain employs TRBV3-1 and TRBJ2-7; TRBD1 or TRBD2 may be the D gene (5 bases each). Germline lookup yields CDR1 LGHDT and CDR2 YNNKEL (reference sequence). CDR3 size: 15 residues. Trimming cost V 1 base and J 4 bases, with 14 bases left between them. The CDR3 DNA follows: TGTGCCAGCAGCCAAGGGGGGATATTTGCTTACGAGCAGTACGTC. It encodes CASSQGGIFAYEQYV.

Comment on this clonotype: This could be a read error, since a much larger clone is one nucleotide away. The rearrangement links TRBV20-1 to TRBJ2-6; D gene unclear. This CDR3 spans 13 amino acids. The germline gives CDR1 DFQATT, CDR2 SNEGSKA (reference sequence). CDR3 region: CSARRSGTNVLTF. CDR3 DNA sequence: TGCAGTGCTAGACGCTCTGGGACCAACGTCCTGACTTTC.

This clonotype came up many times. This chain links TRBV12-3 or TRBV12-4 with TRBJ1-2, with TRBD1 as a possible D gene (6 bases). The CDR3 is 13 amino acids. The V end lost 3 bases, the J end lost 8 bases, and 13 bases lay between the germline ends. This CDR3 reads CASSFGQPSGYTF. CDR3 sequence (DNA): TGTGCCAGCAGTTTCGGACAGCCCTCCGGCTACACCTTC.

This clonotype was seen repeatedly, ten times or more. The CDR3 nucleotides read TGCAGTGCTAGAGATGCCACCACAGGGGGCCGGAATCAGCCCCAGCATTTT. It codes for CSARDATTGGRNQPQHF. J is TRBJ1-5 and V is TRBV20-1; 9 bases match TRBD1. From germline, CDR1 is DFQATT and CDR2 SNEGSKA (reference sequence). This CDR3 region has 17 residues. V lost 0 bases to trimming and J lost 4 bases; unmatched junction nucleotides: 10.

The chain uses TRBV7-2 and TRBJ1-1, with TRBD1 identical over 12 bases. This CDR3 has 16 residues. From germline, CDR1 is SGHTA and CDR2 FQGNSA. The ends lost 6 bases at V and 3 bases at J; junction bases unmatched: 8. CDR3 region: CASSTGTGGGHTEAFF. The DNA of the CDR3 is TGTGCCAGCAGTACCGGGACAGGGGGCGGGCACACTGAAGCTTTCTTT. Full variable domain (missing parts from reference TRBV7-2 and TRBJ1-1): GAGVSQSPSNKVTEKGKDVELRCDPISGHTALYWYRQSLGQGLEFLIYFQGNSAPDKSGLPSDRFSAERTGGSVSTLTIQRTQQEDSAVYLCASSTGTGGGHTEAFFGQGTRLTVV.